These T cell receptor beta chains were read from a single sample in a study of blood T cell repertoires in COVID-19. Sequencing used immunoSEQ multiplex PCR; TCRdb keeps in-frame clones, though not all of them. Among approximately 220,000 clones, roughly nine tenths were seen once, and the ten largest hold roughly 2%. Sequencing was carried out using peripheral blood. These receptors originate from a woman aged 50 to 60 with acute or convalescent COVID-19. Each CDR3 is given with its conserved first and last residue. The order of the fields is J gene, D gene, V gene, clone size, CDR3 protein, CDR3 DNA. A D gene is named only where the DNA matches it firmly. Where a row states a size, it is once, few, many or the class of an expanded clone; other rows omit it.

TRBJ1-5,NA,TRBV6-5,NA,CASSRGNQGQPQHF,TGTGCCAGCAGTAGGGGCAACCAGGGTCAGCCCCAGCATTTT
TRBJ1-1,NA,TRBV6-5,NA,CASSYSPGTEAFF,TGTGCCAGCAGTTACTCTCCGGGAACTGAAGCTTTCTTT
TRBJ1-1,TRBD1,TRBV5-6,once,CASSDDYRGRTEAFF,TGTGCCAGCAGCGACGATTACAGGGGGCGGACTGAAGCTTTCTTT
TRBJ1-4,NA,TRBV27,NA,CASSSGTNEKLFF,TGTGCCAGCAGTTCGGGGACTAATGAAAAACTGTTTTTT
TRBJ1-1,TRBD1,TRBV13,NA,CASSPRQGAWNTEAFF,TGTGCCAGCAGCCCACGACAGGGCGCCTGGAACACTGAAGCTTTCTTT
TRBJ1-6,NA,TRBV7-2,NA,CASSIDSGTLQPLHF,TGTGCCAGCAGCATCGACTCCGGGACATTACAACCCCTCCACTTT
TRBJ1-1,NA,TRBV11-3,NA,CASSRNRDTEAFF,TGTGCCAGCAGCCGAAACAGGGACACTGAAGCTTTCTTT
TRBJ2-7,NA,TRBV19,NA,CASSIDNVVGPTREQYF,TGTGCCAGTAGTATAGATAATGTAGTGGGTCCTACGCGGGAGCAGTACTTC
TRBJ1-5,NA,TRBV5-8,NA,CASSLEGGGNQPQHF,TGTGCCAGCAGCTTGGAGGGCGGGGGCAATCAGCCCCAGCATTTT
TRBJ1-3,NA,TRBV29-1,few,CSVTESSGNTIYF,TGCAGCGTTACCGAGAGCTCTGGAAACACCATATATTTT
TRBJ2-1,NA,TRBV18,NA,CASSVGASSIHEQFF,TGTGCCAGCTCGGTTGGGGCCTCCTCGATCCATGAGCAGTTCTTC
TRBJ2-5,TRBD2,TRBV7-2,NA,CASSLDRLLSGTETQYF,TGTGCCAGCAGCTTAGACAGATTGCTAAGCGGGACGGAGACCCAGTACTTC
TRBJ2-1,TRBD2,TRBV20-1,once,CSANEGGSSYNEQFF,TGCAGTGCTAATGAGGGAGGGAGCTCCTACAATGAGCAGTTCTTC
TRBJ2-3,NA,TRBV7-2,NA,CASSLFVGGTDTQYF,TGTGCCAGCAGCTTATTCGTGGGAGGCACAGATACGCAGTATTTT
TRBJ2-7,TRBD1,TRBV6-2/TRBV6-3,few,CASSPQGAGSYEQYF,TGTGCCAGCAGTCCCCAGGGGGCCGGCTCCTACGAGCAGTACTTC
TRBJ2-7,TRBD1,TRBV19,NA,CASSIPRTGGYEQYF,TGTGCCAGTAGTATTCCCCGGACAGGGGGCTACGAGCAGTACTTC
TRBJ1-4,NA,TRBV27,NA,CASRDLSGAPGEKLFF,TGTGCCAGCAGGGACTTATCAGGGGCGCCGGGTGAAAAACTGTTTTTT
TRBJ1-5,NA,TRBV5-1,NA,CASRMSPNQPQHF,TGCGCCAGCAGGATGAGCCCAAATCAGCCCCAGCATTTT
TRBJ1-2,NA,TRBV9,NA,CASSVEQTVNGYTF,TGTGCCAGCAGCGTAGAACAGACGGTCAATGGCTACACCTTC
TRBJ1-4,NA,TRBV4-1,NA,CASSRWADNNEKLFF,TGCGCCAGCAGCCGATGGGCGGACAATAATGAAAAACTGTTTTTT
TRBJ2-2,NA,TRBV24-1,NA,CATSARTGELFF,TGTGCCACCAGTGCTAGGACCGGGGAGCTGTTTTTT
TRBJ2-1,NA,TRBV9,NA,CASSVVANSYNEQFF,TGTGCCAGCAGCGTAGTAGCGAACTCCTACAATGAGCAGTTCTTC
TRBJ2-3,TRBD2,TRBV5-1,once,CASSLITSGGATDTQYF,TGCGCCAGCAGCTTGATCACTAGCGGGGGTGCCACAGATACGCAGTATTTT
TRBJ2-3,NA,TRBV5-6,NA,CASRGLGGDTQYF,TGTGCCAGCAGGGGCTTAGGGGGAGATACGCAGTATTTT